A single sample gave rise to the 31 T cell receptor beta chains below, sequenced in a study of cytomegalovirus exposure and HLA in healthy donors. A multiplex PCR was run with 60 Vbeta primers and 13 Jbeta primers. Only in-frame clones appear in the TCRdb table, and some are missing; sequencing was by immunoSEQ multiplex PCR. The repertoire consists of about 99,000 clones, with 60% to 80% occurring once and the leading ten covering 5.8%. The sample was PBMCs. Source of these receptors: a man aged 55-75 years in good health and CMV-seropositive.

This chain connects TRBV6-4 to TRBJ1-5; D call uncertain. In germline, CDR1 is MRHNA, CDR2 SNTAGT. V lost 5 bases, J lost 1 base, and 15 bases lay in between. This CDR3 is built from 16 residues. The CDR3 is CASSYAGRKSNQPQHF. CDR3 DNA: TGTGCCAGCAGTTACGCTGGGAGGAAGAGCAATCAGCCCCAGCATTTT.

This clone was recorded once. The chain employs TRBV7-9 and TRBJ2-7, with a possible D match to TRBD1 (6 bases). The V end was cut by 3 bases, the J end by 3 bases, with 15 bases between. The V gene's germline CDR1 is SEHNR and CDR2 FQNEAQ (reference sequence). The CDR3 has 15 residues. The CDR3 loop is CASSLGTGISYEQYF. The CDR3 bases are TGTGCCAGCAGCTTGGGTACAGGGATTAGCTACGAGCAGTACTTC.

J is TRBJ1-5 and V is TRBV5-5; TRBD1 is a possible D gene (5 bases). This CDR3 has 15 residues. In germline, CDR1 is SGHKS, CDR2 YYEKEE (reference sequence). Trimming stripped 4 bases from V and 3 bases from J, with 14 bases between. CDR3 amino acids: CASSLQGSPNQPQHF. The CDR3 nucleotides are TGTGCCAGCAGCCTCCAGGGCTCCCCCAATCAGCCCCAGCATTTT.

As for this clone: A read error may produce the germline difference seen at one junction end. CDR3 sequence reads: CSSSLGAGPLHF. As DNA, the CDR3 is TGTTCCAGCAGCTTAGGTGCAGGGCCCCTCCACTTT. V gene TRBV7-9 combines with J gene TRBJ1-6; tentatively, D is TRBD1 (5 bases). CDR1 and CDR2 (germline): SEHNR, FQNEAQ (reference sequence). The CDR3 is made up of 12 amino acids.

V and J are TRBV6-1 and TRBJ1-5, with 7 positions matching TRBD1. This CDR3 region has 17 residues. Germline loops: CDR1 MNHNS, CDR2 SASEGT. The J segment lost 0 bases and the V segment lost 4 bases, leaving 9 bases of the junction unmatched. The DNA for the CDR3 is TGTGCCAGCAGTGGACAGGGCTCCCCTTATAGCAATCAGCCCCAGCATTTT. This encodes CASSGQGSPYSNQPQHF.

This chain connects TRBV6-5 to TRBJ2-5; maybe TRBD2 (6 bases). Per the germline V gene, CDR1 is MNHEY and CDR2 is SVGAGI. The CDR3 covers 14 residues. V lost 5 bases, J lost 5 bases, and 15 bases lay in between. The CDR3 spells CASSPLWGRETQYF. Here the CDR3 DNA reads TGTGCCAGCAGTCCATTGTGGGGGAGGGAGACCCAGTACTTC.

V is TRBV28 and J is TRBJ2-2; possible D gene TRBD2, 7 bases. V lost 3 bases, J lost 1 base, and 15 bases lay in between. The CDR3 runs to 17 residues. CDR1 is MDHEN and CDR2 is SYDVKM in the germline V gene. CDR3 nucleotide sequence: TGTGCCAGCAGTTTCCTCGGGGGGCGTCGGAACACCGGGGAGCTGTTTTTT. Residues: CASSFLGGRRNTGELFF.

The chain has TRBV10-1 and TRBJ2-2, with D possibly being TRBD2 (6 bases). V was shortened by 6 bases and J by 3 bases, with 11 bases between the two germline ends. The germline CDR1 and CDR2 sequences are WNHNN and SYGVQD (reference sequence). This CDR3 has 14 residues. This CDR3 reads CASREGPYTGELFF. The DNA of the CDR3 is TGCGCCAGCAGGGAGGGGCCGTACACCGGGGAGCTGTTTTTT.

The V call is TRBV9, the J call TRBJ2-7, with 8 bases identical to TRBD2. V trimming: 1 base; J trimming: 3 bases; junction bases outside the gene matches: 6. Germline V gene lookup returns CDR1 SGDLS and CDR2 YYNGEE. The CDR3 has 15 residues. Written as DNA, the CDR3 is TGTGCCAGCAGCGTATCACGGGGGGGCAACTACGAGCAGTACTTC. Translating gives CASSVSRGGNYEQYF.

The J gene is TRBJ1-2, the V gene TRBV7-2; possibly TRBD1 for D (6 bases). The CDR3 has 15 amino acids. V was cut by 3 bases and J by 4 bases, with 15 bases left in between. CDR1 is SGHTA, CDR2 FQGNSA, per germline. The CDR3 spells CASSLAHREPYGYTF. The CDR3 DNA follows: TGTGCCAGCAGCTTGGCCCACAGGGAACCCTATGGCTACACCTTC.

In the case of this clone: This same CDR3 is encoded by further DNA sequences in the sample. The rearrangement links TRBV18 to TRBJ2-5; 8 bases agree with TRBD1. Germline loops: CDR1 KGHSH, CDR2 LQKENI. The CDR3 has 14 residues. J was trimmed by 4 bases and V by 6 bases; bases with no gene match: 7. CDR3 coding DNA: TGTGCCAGCTCCCGGACAGGGTTCGGAGAGACCCAGTACTTC. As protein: CASSRTGFGETQYF.

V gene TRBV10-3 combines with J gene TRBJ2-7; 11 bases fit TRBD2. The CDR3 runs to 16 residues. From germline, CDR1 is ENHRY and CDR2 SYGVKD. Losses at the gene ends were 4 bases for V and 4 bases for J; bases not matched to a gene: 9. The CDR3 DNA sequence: TGTGCCATCAGTGCCAAACTAGCGGGGGAGCCTTACGAGCAGTACTTC. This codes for CAISAKLAGEPYEQYF.

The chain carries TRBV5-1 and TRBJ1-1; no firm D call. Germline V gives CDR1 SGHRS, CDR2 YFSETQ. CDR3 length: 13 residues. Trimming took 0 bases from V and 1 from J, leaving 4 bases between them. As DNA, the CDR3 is TGCGCCAGCAGCTTGGCTCGGAACACTGAAGCTTTCTTT. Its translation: CASSLARNTEAFF.

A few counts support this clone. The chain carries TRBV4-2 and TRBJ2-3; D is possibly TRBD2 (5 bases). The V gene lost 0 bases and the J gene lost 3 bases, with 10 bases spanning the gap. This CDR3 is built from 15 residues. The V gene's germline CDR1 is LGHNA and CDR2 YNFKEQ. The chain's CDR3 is CASSQEGVGTDTQYF. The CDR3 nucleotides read TGTGCCAGCAGCCAAGAGGGAGTGGGAACAGATACGCAGTATTTT.

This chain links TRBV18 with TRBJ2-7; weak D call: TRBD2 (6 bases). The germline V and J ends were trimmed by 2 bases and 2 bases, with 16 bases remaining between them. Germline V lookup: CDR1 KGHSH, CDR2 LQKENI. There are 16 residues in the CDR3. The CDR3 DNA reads TGTGCCAGCTCACCAGCGGGGACGGCCAGGCCCTACGAGCAGTACTTC. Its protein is CASSPAGTARPYEQYF.

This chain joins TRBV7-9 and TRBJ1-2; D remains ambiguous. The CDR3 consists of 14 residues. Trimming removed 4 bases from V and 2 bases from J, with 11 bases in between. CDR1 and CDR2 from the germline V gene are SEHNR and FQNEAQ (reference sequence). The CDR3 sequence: CASSSQTANYGYTF. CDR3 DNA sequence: TGTGCCAGCAGCTCACAGACGGCCAACTATGGCTACACCTTC.

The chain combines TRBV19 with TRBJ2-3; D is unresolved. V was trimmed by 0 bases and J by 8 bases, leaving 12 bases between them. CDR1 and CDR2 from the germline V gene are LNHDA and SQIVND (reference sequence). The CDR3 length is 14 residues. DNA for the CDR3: TGTGCCAGTAGTATAGACCCTCGGTCAGGTACGCAGTATTTT. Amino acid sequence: CASSIDPRSGTQYF.

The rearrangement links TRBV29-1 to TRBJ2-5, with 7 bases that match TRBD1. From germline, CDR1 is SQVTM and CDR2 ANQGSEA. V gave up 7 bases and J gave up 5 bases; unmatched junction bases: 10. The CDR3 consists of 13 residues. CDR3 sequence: CSAVGGPGETQYF. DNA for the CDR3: TGCAGCGCCGTAGGGGGCCCAGGGGAGACCCAGTACTTC.

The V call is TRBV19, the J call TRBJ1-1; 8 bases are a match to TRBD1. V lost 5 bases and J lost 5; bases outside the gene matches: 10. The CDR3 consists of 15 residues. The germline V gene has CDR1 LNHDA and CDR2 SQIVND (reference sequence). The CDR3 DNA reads TGTGCCAGTAGTCCCAGACAGGGGAGAGGGACTGAAGCTTTCTTT. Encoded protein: CASSPRQGRGTEAFF.

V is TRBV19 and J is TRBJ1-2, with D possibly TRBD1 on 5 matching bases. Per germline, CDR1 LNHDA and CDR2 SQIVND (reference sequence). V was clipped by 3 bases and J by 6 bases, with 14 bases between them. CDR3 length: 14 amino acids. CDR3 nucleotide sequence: TGTGCCAGTAGTATCTCTCGGGGGTTGGATGGCTACACCTTC. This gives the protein CASSISRGLDGYTF.

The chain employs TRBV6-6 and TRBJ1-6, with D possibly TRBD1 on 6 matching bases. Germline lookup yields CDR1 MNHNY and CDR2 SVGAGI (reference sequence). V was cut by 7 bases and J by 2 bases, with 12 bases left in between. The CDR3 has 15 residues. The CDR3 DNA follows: TGTGCCAGCACTTCACAGGGTCCCTATAATTCACCCCTCCACTTT. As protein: CASTSQGPYNSPLHF.

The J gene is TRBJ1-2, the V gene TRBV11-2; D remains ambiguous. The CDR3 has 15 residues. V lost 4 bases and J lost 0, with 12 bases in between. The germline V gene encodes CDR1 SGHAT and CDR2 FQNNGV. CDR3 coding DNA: TGTGCCAGCAGCTCAATTTCTGGAGCTAACTATGGCTACACCTTC. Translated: CASSSISGANYGYTF. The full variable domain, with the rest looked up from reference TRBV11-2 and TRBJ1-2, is EAGVAQSPRYKIIEKRQSVAFWCNPISGHATLYWYQQILGQGPKLLIQFQNNGVVDDSQLPKDRFSAERLKGVDSTLKIQPAKLEDSAVYLCASSSISGANYGYTFGSGTRLTVV.

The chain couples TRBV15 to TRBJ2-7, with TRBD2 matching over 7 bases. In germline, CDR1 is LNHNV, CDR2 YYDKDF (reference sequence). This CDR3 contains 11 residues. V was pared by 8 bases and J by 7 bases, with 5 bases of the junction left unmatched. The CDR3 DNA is TGTGCCACCGGAGACGGGGGGGAGCAGTACTTC. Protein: CATGDGGEQYF. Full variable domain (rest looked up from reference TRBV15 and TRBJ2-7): DAMVIQNPRYQVTQFGKPVTLSCSQTLNHNVMYWYQQKSSQAPKLLFHYYDKDFNNEADTPDNFQSRRPNTSFCFLDIRSPGLGDTAMYLCATGDGGEQYFGPGTRLTVT.

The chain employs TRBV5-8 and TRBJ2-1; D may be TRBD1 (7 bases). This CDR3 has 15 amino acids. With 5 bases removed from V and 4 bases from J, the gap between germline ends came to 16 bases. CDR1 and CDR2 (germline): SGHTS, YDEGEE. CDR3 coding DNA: TGTGCCAGCAGTCGGGCGGGACAGCAATACAATGAGCAGTTCTTC. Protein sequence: CASSRAGQQYNEQFF. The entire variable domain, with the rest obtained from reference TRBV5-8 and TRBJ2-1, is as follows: EAGVTQSPTHLIKTRGQQATLRCSPISGHTSVYWYQQALGLGLQFLLWYDEGEERNRGNFPPRFSGRQFPNYSSELNVNALELEDSALYLCASSRAGQQYNEQFFGPGTRLTVL.

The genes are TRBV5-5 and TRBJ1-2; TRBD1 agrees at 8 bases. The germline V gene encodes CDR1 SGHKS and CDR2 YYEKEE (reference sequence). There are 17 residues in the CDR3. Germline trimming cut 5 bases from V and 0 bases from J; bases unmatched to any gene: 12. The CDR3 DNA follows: TGTGCCAGCAGAGTGACAGGGGCTAGCGGAGCTAACTATGGCTACACCTTC. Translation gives CASRVTGASGANYGYTF.

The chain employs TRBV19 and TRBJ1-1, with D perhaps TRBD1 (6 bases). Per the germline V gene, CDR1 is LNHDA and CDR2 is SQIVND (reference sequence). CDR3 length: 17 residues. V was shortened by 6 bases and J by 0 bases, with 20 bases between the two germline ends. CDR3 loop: CASSKGELSLVNTEAFF. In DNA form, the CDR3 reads TGTGCCAGTAGCAAGGGGGAACTTTCGCTCGTGAACACTGAAGCTTTCTTT.

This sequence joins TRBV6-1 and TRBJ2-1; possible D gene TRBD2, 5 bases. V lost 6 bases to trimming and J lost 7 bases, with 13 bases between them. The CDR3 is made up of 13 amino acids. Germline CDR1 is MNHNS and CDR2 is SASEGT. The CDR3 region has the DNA TGTGCCAGCAGCAGGACTGGTCAGAATGAGCAGTTCTTC. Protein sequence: CASSRTGQNEQFF.

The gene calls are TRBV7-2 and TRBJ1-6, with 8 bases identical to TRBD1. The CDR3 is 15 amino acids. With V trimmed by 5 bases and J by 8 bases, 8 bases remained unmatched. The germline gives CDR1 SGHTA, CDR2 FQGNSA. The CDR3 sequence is CASSLRGQPYSPLHF. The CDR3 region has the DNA TGTGCCAGCAGCCTCAGGGGGCAGCCGTATTCACCCCTCCACTTT.

This CDR3 reads CASSVEGQREQYF. The DNA for the CDR3 is TGTGCCAGCAGCGTAGAGGGGCAGAGGGAGCAGTACTTC. The chain combines TRBV9 with TRBJ2-7, with a possible D match to TRBD1 (5 bases). The CDR3 is 13 amino acids. Germline CDR1 SGDLS, CDR2 YYNGEE. Between the trimmed V and J ends, which lost 0 bases and 7 bases, there was a span of 11 bases.

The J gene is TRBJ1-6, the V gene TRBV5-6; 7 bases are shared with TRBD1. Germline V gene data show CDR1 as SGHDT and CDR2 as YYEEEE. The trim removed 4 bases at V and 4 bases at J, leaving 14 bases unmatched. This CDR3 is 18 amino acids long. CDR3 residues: CASSPTDRDRFYNSPLHF. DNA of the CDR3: TGTGCCAGCAGCCCCACCGACCGGGACAGATTTTATAATTCACCCCTCCACTTT.

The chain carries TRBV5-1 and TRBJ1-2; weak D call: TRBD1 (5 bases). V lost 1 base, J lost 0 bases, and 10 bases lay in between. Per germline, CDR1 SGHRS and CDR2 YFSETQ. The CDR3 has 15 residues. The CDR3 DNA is TGCGCCAGCAGCTTGAACCCAGGGACTAACTATGGCTACACCTTC. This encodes CASSLNPGTNYGYTF.